The 5 T cell receptor beta chains listed next were all sequenced from one sample in a study of T cell responses to AZD1222 COVID-19 vaccine. The table came from immunoSEQ multiplex PCR; TCRdb's copy has only in-frame clones and leaves some out. The table has tens of thousands of clones, 90% seen once. The specimen was peripheral blood, collected on day 0 of AZD1222 vaccination. Receptor source: an adult in good health.

CDR3 coding DNA: TGTGCCAGCAGTTACGCCCCAAGGGAGCAGTACTTC. Translating it yields CASSYAPREQYF. The rearrangement joins TRBV6-2 or TRBV6-3 to TRBJ2-7; D gene ambiguous. The CDR3 extends over 12 amino acids. V lost 2 bases and J lost 7, with 9 bases in between. Germline CDR1 is MNHEY and CDR2 is SVGEGT.

With regard to this clone: At the DNA level, this CDR3 is encoded by other sequences in the same sample as well. The rearrangement links TRBV6-5 to TRBJ1-1; possibly TRBD1 for D (5 bases). Looked up from germline, CDR1 is MNHEY and CDR2 is SVGAGI. CDR3 size: 14 residues. V was cut by 7 bases and J by 1 base, with 13 bases left in between. The CDR3 nucleotides are TGTGCCAGCACCGACAGCCGGGGGAACACTGAAGCTTTCTTT. The encoded protein is CASTDSRGNTEAFF.

The chain employs TRBV18 and TRBJ2-7; 10 bases agree with TRBD1. This CDR3 has 15 residues. V shed 0 bases and J 3 bases; nucleotides not matched to a gene: 2. Germline lookup yields CDR1 KGHSH and CDR2 LQKENI. In DNA, the CDR3 is TGTGCCAGCTCACCACCAGGGACAGGGGTCTACGAGCAGTACTTC. Encoded protein: CASSPPGTGVYEQYF.

The rearrangement joins TRBV10-3 to TRBJ1-1; D uncertain. The CDR3 totals 11 residues. Looked up from germline, CDR1 is ENHRY and CDR2 is SYGVKD. Trimming removed 0 bases at V and 4 bases at J, with 0 bases between. The CDR3 protein is CAISESTEAFF. DNA of the CDR3: TGTGCCATCAGTGAGTCCACTGAAGCTTTCTTT.

This chain's CDR3 is CASSFEGVNYGYTF. CDR3 DNA: TGTGCCAGCAGCTTCGAAGGGGTGAACTATGGCTACACCTTC. The rearrangement uses TRBV13 and TRBJ1-2; D is perhaps TRBD1 (5 bases). Looked up from germline, CDR1 is PRHDT and CDR2 is FYEKMQ (reference sequence). Trimming cost V 3 bases and J 2 bases, with 10 bases left between them. The CDR3 is 14 residues long. The full variable domain, its missing parts supplied by reference TRBV13 and TRBJ1-2, is AAGVIQSPRHLIKEKRETATLKCYPIPRHDTVYWYQQGPGQDPQFLISFYEKMQSDKGSIPDRFSAQQFSDYHSELNMSSLELGDSALYFCASSFEGVNYGYTFGSGTRLTVV.